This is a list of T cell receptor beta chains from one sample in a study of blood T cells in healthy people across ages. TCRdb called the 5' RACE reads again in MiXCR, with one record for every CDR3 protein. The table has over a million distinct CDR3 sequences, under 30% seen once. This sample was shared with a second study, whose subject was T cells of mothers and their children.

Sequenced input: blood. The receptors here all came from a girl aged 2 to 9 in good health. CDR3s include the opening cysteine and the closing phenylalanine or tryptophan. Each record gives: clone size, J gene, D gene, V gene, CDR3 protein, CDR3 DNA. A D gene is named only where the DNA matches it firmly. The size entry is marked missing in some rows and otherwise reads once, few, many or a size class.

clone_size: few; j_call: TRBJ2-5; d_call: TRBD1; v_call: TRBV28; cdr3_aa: CASSPNRGGRETQYF; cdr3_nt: TGTGCCAGCAGTCCTAACAGGGGCGGCCGAGAGACCCAGTACTTC
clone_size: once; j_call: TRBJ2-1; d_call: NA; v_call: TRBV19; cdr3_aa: CASSPGTLANEQFF; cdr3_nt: TGTGCCAGTAGTCCCGGGACCTTAGCCAATGAGCAGTTCTTC
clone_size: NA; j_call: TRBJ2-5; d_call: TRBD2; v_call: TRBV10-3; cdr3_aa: CAISESSGGSLETQYF; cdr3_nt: TGTGCCATCAGTGAGTCTAGCGGGGGGTCGTTGGAGACCCAGTACTTC
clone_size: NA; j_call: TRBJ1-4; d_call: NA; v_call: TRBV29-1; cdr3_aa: CSVRRGRATNEKLFF; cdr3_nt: TGCAGCGTTCGGCGGGGGCGAGCAACTAATGAAAAACTGTTTTTT
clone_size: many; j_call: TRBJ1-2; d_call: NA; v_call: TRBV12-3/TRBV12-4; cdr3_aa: CASSLGPTNYGYTF; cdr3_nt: TGTGCCAGCAGTCTGGGACCGACCAACTATGGCTACACCTTC
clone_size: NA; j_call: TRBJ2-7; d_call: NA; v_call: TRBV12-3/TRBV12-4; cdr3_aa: CASSFGDIDEQYF; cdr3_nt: TGTGCCAGCAGTTTCGGGGACATAGACGAGCAGTACTTC
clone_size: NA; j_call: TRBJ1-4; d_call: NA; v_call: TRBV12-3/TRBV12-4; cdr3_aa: CASSPLSLSGDANEKLFF; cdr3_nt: TGTGCCAGCAGCCCCCTTTCCTTGTCCGGTGATGCTAATGAAAAACTGTTTTTT
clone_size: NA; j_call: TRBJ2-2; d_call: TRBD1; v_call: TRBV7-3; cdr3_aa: CASGQGDNTGELFF; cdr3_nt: TGTGCCAGCGGACAGGGGGATAACACCGGGGAGCTGTTTTTT
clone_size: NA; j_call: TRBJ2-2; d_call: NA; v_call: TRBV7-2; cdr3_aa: CASSPNRGMFF; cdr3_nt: TGTGCCAGCAGTCCAAACCGGGGGATGTTTTTT
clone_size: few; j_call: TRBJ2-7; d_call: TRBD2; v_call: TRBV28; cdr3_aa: CASRRTSGSYEQYF; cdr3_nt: TGTGCCAGCAGAAGGACTAGCGGAAGCTACGAGCAGTACTTC
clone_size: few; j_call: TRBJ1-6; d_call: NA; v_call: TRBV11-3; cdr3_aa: CASSLGIMGGAHSPLHF; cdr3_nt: TGTGCCAGCAGCTTAGGGATTATGGGGGGCGCCCATTCACCCCTCCACTTT
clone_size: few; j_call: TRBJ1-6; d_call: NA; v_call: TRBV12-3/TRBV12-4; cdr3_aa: CASSPGDSQPNSPLHF; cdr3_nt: TGTGCCAGCAGTCCCGGGGACTCACAGCCGAATTCACCCCTCCACTTT
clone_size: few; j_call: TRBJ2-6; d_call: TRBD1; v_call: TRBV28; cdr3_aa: CASSSNQGAYRANVLTF; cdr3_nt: TGTGCCAGCAGTTCAAATCAGGGGGCGTATAGGGCCAACGTCCTGACTTTC
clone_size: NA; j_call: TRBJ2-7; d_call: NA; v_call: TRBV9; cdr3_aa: CASSPGNQGTDYEQYF; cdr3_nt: TGTGCCAGCAGCCCGGGTAACCAGGGAACAGACTACGAGCAGTACTTC
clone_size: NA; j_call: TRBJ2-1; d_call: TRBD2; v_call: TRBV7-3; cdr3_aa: CASSLGRGASGYNEQFF; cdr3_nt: TGTGCCAGCAGCTTAGGGCGTGGGGCTAGCGGATACAATGAGCAGTTCTTC
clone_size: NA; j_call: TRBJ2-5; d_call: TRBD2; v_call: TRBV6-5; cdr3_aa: CASSPGLAVKETQYF; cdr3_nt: TGTGCCAGCAGCCCTGGGCTAGCGGTTAAAGAGACCCAGTACTTC
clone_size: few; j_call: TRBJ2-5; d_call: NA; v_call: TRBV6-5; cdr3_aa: CASTRRETETQYF; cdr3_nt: TGTGCCAGCACCAGACGGGAGACGGAGACCCAGTACTTC
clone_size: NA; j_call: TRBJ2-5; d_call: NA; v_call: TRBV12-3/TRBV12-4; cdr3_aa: CASTQGLQQETQYF; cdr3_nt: TGTGCCAGCACCCAGGGACTTCAACAAGAGACCCAGTACTTC
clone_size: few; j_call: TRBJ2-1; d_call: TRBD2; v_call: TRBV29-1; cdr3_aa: CSELIAGGENEQFF; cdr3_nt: TGCAGCGAATTAATAGCGGGAGGTGAGAATGAGCAGTTCTTC
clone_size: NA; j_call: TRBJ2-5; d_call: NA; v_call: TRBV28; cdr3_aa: CASRAPGTEETQYF; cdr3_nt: TGTGCCAGCAGGGCTCCCGGGACCGAAGAGACCCAGTACTTC
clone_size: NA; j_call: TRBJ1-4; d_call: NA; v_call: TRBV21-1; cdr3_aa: CASSKGDEEGEKLFF; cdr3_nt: TGTGCCAGCAGCAAAGGAGATGAGGAGGGTGAAAAACTGTTTTTT
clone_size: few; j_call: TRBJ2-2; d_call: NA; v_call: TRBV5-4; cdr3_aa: CASSPALPGGELFF; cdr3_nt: TGTGCCAGCAGCCCGGCCCTCCCCGGCGGGGAGCTGTTTTTT
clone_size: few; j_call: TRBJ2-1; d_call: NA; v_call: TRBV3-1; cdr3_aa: CASSQEQGSEQFF; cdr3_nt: TGTGCCAGCAGCCAAGAACAGGGCTCTGAGCAGTTCTTC
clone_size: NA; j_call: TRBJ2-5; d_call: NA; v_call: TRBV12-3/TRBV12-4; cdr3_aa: CASTHPGEEETQYF; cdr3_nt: TGTGCCAGCACCCACCCGGGGGAAGAAGAGACCCAGTACTTC
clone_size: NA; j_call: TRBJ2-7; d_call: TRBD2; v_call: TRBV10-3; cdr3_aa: CAIRTSGDRLNEQYF; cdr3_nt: TGTGCCATCCGGACTAGCGGGGACCGCCTTAACGAGCAGTACTTC
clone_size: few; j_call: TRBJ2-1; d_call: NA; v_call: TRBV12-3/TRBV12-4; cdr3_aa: CASSSNPNEQFF; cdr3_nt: TGTGCCAGCAGCTCCAATCCCAATGAGCAGTTCTTC
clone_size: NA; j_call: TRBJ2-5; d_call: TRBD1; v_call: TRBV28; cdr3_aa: CASSFKGGDSLRGQYF; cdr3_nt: TGTGCCAGCAGTTTTAAAGGGGGCGATTCCCTCCGCGGGCAGTACTTC
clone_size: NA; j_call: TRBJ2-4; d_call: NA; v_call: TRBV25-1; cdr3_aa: CASRLGLAKNIQYF; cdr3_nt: TGTGCCAGCAGGCTCGGGTTAGCCAAAAACATTCAGTACTTC
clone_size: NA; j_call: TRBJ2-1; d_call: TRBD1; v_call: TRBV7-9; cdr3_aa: CASSPDRGRNEQFF; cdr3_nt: TGTGCCAGCAGCCCAGACAGGGGGCGGAATGAGCAGTTCTTC
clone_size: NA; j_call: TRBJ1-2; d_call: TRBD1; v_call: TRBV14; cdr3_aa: CASSQSGQGGTLWYGYTF; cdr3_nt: TGTGCCAGCAGCCAATCGGGACAGGGGGGAACCCTTTGGTACGGCTACACCTTC